The sequence of this T cell receptor (beta chain) was determined in a study of CD8 T cells in ankylosing spondylitis. Study results and limitations: The study identified a TCR beta motif of several highly homologous variants that appeared characteristic of ankylosing spondylitis blood.

The germline gives CDR1 LGHNA, CDR2 YNFKEQ. The CDR3 has 19 amino acids. With V trimmed by 1 base and J by 3 bases, 11 bases remained unmatched. Libraries for TCR beta were made by quantitative 5'-RACE with molecular barcodes. TCRdb processed the 5' RACE reads anew with MiXCR; each CDR3 protein has one entry. The data show about 450,000 distinct CDR3 sequences, about 24% seen once. Worth noting for this clonotype: Its antigen is not known.

Material for sequencing was blood, either unsorted or a sorted T cell fraction (not recorded which). This clonotype was obtained from a male donor with ankylosing spondylitis. J is TRBJ2-7 and V is TRBV4-2; 14 bases align to TRBD2. CDR3 sequence (DNA): TGTGCCAGCAGCCAAGTGGCCCTTACCGGGACTAGCGGGAGCTACGAGCAGTACGTC. Protein: CASSQVALTGTSGSYEQYV.